This TCR beta chain originates from a study of T cell changes during pregnancy in multiple sclerosis. Generated by immunoSEQ multiplex PCR, the TCRdb table keeps only in-frame clones and is missing some. This table holds tens of thousands of clones, 90% to 95% found once. The CDR3 has 16 residues. With 0 bases removed from V and 4 bases from J, the gap between germline ends came to 15 bases. Germline CDR1 is SGHDN and CDR2 is FVKESK. The sample in question was peripheral blood, obtained in the second trimester of pregnancy. The TCR was taken from a female donor with multiple sclerosis, enrolled in a pregnancy study. The chain employs TRBV14 and TRBJ2-5; D perhaps matches TRBD2 (6 bases). The CDR3 region is CASSQDPGVAAETQYF. Here the CDR3 DNA reads TGTGCCAGCAGCCAAGATCCGGGAGTAGCAGCAGAGACCCAGTACTTC.